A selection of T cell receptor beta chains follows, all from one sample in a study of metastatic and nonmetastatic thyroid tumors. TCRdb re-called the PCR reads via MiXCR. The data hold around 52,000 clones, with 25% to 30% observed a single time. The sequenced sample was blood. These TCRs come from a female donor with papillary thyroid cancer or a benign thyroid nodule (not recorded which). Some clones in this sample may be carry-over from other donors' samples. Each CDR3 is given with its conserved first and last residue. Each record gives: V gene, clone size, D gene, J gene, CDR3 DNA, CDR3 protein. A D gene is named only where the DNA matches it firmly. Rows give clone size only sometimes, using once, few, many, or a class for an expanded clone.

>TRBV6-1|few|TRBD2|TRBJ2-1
TGTGCCAGCAGACTAGCGGGGTACAATGAGCAGTTCTTC
CASRLAGYNEQFF
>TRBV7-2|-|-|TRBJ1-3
TGTGCCAGCAGCTTAGGCAGGATTACTGGAAACACCATATATTTT
CASSLGRITGNTIYF
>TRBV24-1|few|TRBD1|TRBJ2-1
TGTGCCACCAGTGACTCGGACAGGCGTGAGCAGTTCTTC
CATSDSDRREQFF
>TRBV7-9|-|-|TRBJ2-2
TGTGCCAGCCTCGGGGCCCCAATGAACACCGGGGAGCTGTTTTTT
CASLGAPMNTGELFF
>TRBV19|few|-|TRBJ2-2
TGTGCCACCTCCCGGGGAGTAAACACCGGGGAGCTGTTTTTT
CATSRGVNTGELFF
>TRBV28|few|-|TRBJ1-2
TGTGCCAGCAGGGACCAGGGGTCCTATGGCTACACCTTC
CASRDQGSYGYTF
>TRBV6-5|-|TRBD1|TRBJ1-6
TGTGCCAGCAGTCACTCGGGGGACAGGGTCAATTCACCCCTCCACTTT
CASSHSGDRVNSPLHF
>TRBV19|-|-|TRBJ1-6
TGTGCCAGTAGCCTCCTCGTACCCAATTCACCCCTCCACTTT
CASSLLVPNSPLHF
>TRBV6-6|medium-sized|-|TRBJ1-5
TGTGCCAGCAGTTACACTTACAATCAGCCCCAGCATTTT
CASSYTYNQPQHF
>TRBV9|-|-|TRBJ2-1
TGTGCCAGCAGCGTAGAGGGGGGGTCCTACAATGAGCAGTTCTTC
CASSVEGGSYNEQFF
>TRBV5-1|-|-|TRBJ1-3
TGCGCCAGCAGCTTGGCATCCTCTGGAAACACCATATATTTT
CASSLASSGNTIYF
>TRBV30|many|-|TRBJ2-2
TGTGCCTGGGGCCACACCGGGGAGCTGTTTTTT
CAWGHTGELFF
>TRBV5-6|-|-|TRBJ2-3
TGTGCCAGCAGCTTGGAGAGTAGCACAGATACGCAGTATTTT
CASSLESSTDTQYF
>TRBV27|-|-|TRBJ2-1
TGTGCCAGCAGTTTTCCGAGCTCCTACAATGAGCAGTTCTTC
CASSFPSSYNEQFF
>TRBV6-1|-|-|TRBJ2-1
TGTGCCAGCCTGGGCAATGAGCAGTTCTTC
CASLGNEQFF
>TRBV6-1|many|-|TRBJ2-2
TGTGCCAGCAGGACTAGGGTCTCCGGGGAGCTGTTTTTT
CASRTRVSGELFF
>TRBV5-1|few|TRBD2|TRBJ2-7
TGCGCCAGCAGCTTTAGAGCGGGAGGCACCCACGAGCAGTACTTC
CASSFRAGGTHEQYF
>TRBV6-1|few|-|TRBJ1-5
TGTGCCAGCAGCCCCGGACAGAGCAATCAGCCCCAGCATTTT
CASSPGQSNQPQHF
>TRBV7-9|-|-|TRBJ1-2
TGTGCCAGCAGCTTAGGGTCTACAGCTGACTATGGCTACACCTTC
CASSLGSTADYGYTF
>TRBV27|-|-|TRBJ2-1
TGTGCCAGCAGACACCGGACAGAAGCCTACAATGAGCAGTTCTTC
CASRHRTEAYNEQFF
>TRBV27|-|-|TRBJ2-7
TGTGCCAGCGGGCCCGCAGTGAGAGCCTACGAGCAGTACTTC
CASGPAVRAYEQYF
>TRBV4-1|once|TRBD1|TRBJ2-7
TGCGCCAGCAGCCAGGTGGACAGGGCCCGGGAGCAGTACTTC
CASSQVDRAREQYF
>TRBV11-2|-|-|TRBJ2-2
TGTGCCAGCAGCTTTGACACCGGGGAGCTGTTTTTT
CASSFDTGELFF
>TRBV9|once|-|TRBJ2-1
TGTGCCAGCAGCGTAGGCATAACTCGACACTCCTACAATGAGCAGTTCTTC
CASSVGITRHSYNEQFF
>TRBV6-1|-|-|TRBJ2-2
TGTGCCAGCACTATACTAGGGACCGGGGAGCTGTTTTTT
CASTILGTGELFF
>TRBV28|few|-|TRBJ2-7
TGTGCCAGCAGTTCCCCCCGGGCCTCTTGGGAGCAGTACTTC
CASSSPRASWEQYF
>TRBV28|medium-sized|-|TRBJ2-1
TGTGTGATAGGGGGCTACAATGAGCAGTTCTTC
CVIGGYNEQFF
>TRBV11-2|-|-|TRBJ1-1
TGTGCCAGCAGCCTCACAGGAAACACTGAAGCTTTCTTT
CASSLTGNTEAFF
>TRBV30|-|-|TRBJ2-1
TGTGCCTGGAGTTCTGAGAATAAAATAGGGCAGTTCTTC
CAWSSENKIGQFF
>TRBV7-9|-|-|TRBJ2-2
TGTGCCAGCAGCTTAGCGGGAAACACCGGGGAGCTGTTTTTT
CASSLAGNTGELFF
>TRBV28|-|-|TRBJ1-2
TGTGCCAGCAGTTTAGAGGCAGGGAGCACCTTC
CASSLEAGSTF
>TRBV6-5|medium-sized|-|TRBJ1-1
TGTGCCAGCAGTTACGGGCCCTCGCCCGCTTTCTTT
CASSYGPSPAFF
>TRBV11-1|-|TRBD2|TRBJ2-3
TGTGCCAGCGGCGAGCGGGGTTTTAGCACAGATACGCAGTATTTT
CASGERGFSTDTQYF
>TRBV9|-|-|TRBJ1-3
TGTGCCAGCAGCCCAACGAATCGGGGGCTCGGAAACACCATATATTTT
CASSPTNRGLGNTIYF
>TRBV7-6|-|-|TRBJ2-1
TGTGCCAGCAGCTTAATTAGGTGGGACGCAAACAATGAGCAGTTCTTC
CASSLIRWDANNEQFF
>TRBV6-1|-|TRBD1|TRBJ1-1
TGTGCCAGCAGTGGGGACAGGGGGCGTTATACTGAAGCTTTCTTT
CASSGDRGRYTEAFF
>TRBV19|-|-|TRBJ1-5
TGTGCCAGTAGTACGGGACGGGAGAATCAGCCCCAGCATTTT
CASSTGRENQPQHF
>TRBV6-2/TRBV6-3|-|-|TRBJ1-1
TGTGCCAGCAGTTACCAAGTGGAATTGAGCACTGAAGCTTTCTTT
CASSYQVELSTEAFF
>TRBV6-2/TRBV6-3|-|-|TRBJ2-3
TGTGCCAGCCAGGGTTCGTATACGCAGTATTTT
CASQGSYTQYF
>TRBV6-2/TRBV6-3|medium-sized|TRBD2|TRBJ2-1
TGTGCCAGCAGTCTAGCGGGAGGGCCTAATGAGCAGTTCTTC
CASSLAGGPNEQFF
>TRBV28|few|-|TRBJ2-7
TGTGCCAGCAGTCCGCCCGGCGGAGCCACCTACGAGCAGTACTTC
CASSPPGGATYEQYF
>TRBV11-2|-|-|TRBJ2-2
TGTGCCAGCAGCTTTCTGTCAGTAAGGGACACCGGGGAGCTGTTTTTT
CASSFLSVRDTGELFF
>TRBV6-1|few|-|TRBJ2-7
TGTGCCAGCAGTGAGGGGGGCCCCTACGAGCAGTACTTC
CASSEGGPYEQYF
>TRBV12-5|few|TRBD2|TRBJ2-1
TGTGCTAGTGGTTTAGGGACTAGCGGGAGCGATGAGCAGTTCTTC
CASGLGTSGSDEQFF
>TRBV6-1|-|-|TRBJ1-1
TGTGCCAGCAGTACCTCAGGGTACACTGAAGCTTTCTTT
CASSTSGYTEAFF
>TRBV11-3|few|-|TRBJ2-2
TGTGCCAGCAGCTCTCCTAGGATAGGGGCCGGGGAGCTGTTTTTT
CASSSPRIGAGELFF
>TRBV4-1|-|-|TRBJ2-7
TGCGCCAGCAGCCCGGCGAACTCCTACGAGCAGTACTTC
CASSPANSYEQYF
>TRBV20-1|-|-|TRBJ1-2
TGCAGTGCTAGCATTCCAGGGACCTATGGCTACACCTTC
CSASIPGTYGYTF
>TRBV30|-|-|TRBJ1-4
TGTGCCTGGAGGACAGTCTACGATGAAAAACTGTTTTTT
CAWRTVYDEKLFF
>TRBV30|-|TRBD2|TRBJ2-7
TGTGCCTGGAGCGCCGGGGGGTCCTACGAGCAGTACTTC
CAWSAGGSYEQYF
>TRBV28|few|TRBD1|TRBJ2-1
TGTGCCAGCAGTTTCACCCGACAGGGACGATACAATGAGCAGTTCTTC
CASSFTRQGRYNEQFF
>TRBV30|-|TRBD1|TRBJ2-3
TGTGCCTGGAGTGTAGGGACAGGGGTCTCCACAGATACGCAGTATTTT
CAWSVGTGVSTDTQYF
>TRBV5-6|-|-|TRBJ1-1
TGCGCCAGCAGCACAACGACCGGGACGGCGGCCGGGGCTTTCTTT
CASSTTTGTAAGAFF
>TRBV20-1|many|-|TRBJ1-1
TGCAGTGTTAGCAGGGGTAGGGTCACTGAAGCTTTCTTT
CSVSRGRVTEAFF
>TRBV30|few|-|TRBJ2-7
TGTGCCTGGAGTGAGGGATTGGGCTCCTACGAGCAGTACTTC
CAWSEGLGSYEQYF
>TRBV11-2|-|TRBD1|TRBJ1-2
TGTGCCAGCAGCCCCCAGACAGGGGGCTATGGCTACACCTTC
CASSPQTGGYGYTF
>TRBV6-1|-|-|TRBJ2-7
TGTGCCATCAGTGCAACATTGTCAGAGTACGAGCAGTACTTC
CAISATLSEYEQYF
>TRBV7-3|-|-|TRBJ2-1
TGTGCCAGCAGCCCTCAGCACTACAATGAGCAGTTCTTC
CASSPQHYNEQFF